One sample yielded the 19 T cell receptor beta chains listed below, sequenced in a study of blood T cell repertoires in COVID-19. Clones were read by immunoSEQ multiplex PCR, and TCRdb kept only the in-frame ones, dropping some. This table holds 210,000 or so clones, about nine tenths found once. Sequenced: PBMCs or T cells enriched from blood (not recorded which). The source of these receptors is a woman between 45 and 60 years old in a cohort exposed to, infected with or recovered from COVID-19 (not recorded which).

The chain carries TRBV4-2 and TRBJ2-6, with 13 bases lining up with TRBD2. Per germline, CDR1 LGHNA and CDR2 YNFKEQ. The CDR3 consists of 18 residues. After removal of 4 bases from V and 2 bases from J, the junction contained 5 bases not matched to a gene. CDR3 amino acids: CASSRELAGGPGANVLTF. The CDR3 DNA follows: TGTGCCAGCAGCCGAGAACTAGCGGGGGGGCCTGGGGCCAACGTCCTGACTTTC.

This clone was seen just once. The genes are TRBV30 and TRBJ2-4; TRBD1 might be the D (6 bases). V dropped 3 bases and J dropped 10 bases, with 16 bases sitting between them. This CDR3 has 13 residues. The germline V gene encodes CDR1 GTSNPN and CDR2 SVGIG (reference sequence). This CDR3 is CAWSTGHYDIQYF. DNA for the CDR3: TGTGCCTGGAGCACGGGACACTATGATATTCAGTACTTC.

The V gene is TRBV6-5, the J gene TRBJ1-1; possible D gene TRBD1, 5 bases. In germline, CDR1 is MNHEY, CDR2 SVGAGI. This CDR3 has 15 residues. V lost 4 bases and J lost 4, with 16 bases in between. The DNA of the CDR3 is TGTGCCAGCAGTTTGGGGGTGGACGGGAGCACTGAAGCTTTCTTT. Its translation: CASSLGVDGSTEAFF.

This chain joins TRBV7-2 and TRBJ2-7; possible D gene TRBD1, 5 bases. Germline CDR1 SGHTA, CDR2 FQGNSA. The CDR3 is 15 amino acids. With 3 bases removed from V and 2 bases from J, the gap between germline ends came to 14 bases. The CDR3 DNA follows: TGTGCCAGCAGCTTGACAGACGGGCGGACCTACGAGCAGTACTTC. Protein sequence: CASSLTDGRTYEQYF.

V usage is TRBV6-2 or TRBV6-3 and J usage is TRBJ1-1; 9 positions agree with TRBD1. Germline CDR1 reads MNHEY; CDR2 reads SVGEGT. The CDR3 consists of 14 residues. The junction had 7 bases not matched to a gene; V was cut back by 6 bases and J by 5 bases. Written as DNA, the CDR3 is TGTGCCAGCAGCCCCGGGACAGGGAGGACTGAAGCTTTCTTT. Protein product: CASSPGTGRTEAFF.

The chain is built from TRBV19 and TRBJ2-4; D gene ambiguous. The CDR3 covers 17 residues. V gave up 3 bases and J gave up 1 base, with 16 bases separating them. Germline V gene lookup returns CDR1 LNHDA and CDR2 SQIVND (reference sequence). Written as DNA, the CDR3 is TGTGCCAGTAGTATCGACGGTTTAGAGAGGGCCAAAAACATTCAGTACTTC. This translates into CASSIDGLERAKNIQYF.

V is TRBV5-1 and J is TRBJ2-7; D is possibly TRBD2 (6 bases). CDR1 SGHRS and CDR2 YFSETQ come from the germline V gene. CDR3 size: 14 residues. Trimming stripped 8 bases from V and 3 bases from J, with 18 bases between. CDR3 residues: CARRGFRVSYEQYF. The DNA for the CDR3 is TGCGCCAGACGGGGGTTCAGGGTCAGCTACGAGCAGTACTTC.

This rearrangement joins TRBV2 to TRBJ1-3; D unclear. With 7 bases removed from V and 10 bases from J, the gap between germline ends came to 11 bases. CDR3 length: 11 residues. Germline V gene data show CDR1 as SNHLY and CDR2 as FYNNEI. The CDR3 DNA sequence: TGTGCCAGCACCCTGGAGAGGACCATATATTTT. Amino acid sequence: CASTLERTIYF.

The genes are TRBV5-1 and TRBJ1-1; D is undetermined. CDR3 length: 16 residues. The V gene's germline CDR1 is SGHRS and CDR2 YFSETQ. The V and J ends lost 0 bases and 1 base respectively, with 13 bases between them. CDR3 sequence reads: CASSLEAGLRNTEAFF. CDR3 coding DNA: TGCGCCAGCAGCTTGGAGGCGGGGTTGAGGAACACTGAAGCTTTCTTT. Variable domain in full (rest from reference TRBV5-1 and TRBJ1-1): KAGVTQTPRYLIKTRGQQVTLSCSPISGHRSVSWYQQTPGQGLQFLFEYFSETQRNKGNFPGRFSGRQFSNSRSEMNVSTLELGDSALYLCASSLEAGLRNTEAFFGQGTRLTVV.

V usage is TRBV9 and J usage is TRBJ2-2; D not certain. Germline lookup yields CDR1 SGDLS and CDR2 YYNGEE. This CDR3 is 14 amino acids long. V shed 0 bases and J shed 1 base, with 4 bases lying between them. The CDR3 region is CASSVDRNTGELFF. In nucleotides, the CDR3 is TGTGCCAGCAGCGTAGACAGGAACACCGGGGAGCTGTTTTTT.

This clone was picked up a small number of times. The chain's CDR3 is CASSLLAGLAGGPDTQYF. The CDR3 coding sequence is TGTGCCAGCAGCCTACTCGCGGGACTAGCGGGGGGGCCGGATACGCAGTATTTT. The chain recombines TRBV7-6 with TRBJ2-3; TRBD2 agrees at 16 bases. This CDR3 spans 18 amino acids. Germline V gives CDR1 SGHVS, CDR2 FNYEAQ. The junction had 11 bases not matched to a gene; V was cut back by 5 bases and J by 6 bases.

J is TRBJ1-2 and V is TRBV18, with 8 bases aligning to TRBD1. This CDR3 region has 16 residues. V shed 4 bases and J 6 bases; nucleotides not matched to a gene: 13. Germline CDR1 is KGHSH and CDR2 is LQKENI. The CDR3 DNA is TGTGCCAGCTCACGGGACAGGAACCCTACAATTAATGGCTACACCTTC. Translation gives CASSRDRNPTINGYTF.

This clone was picked up one time. The chain is built from TRBV19 and TRBJ1-5; possible D gene TRBD1, 5 bases. V was cut by 7 bases and J by 1 base, with 11 bases left in between. The length of the CDR3 is 14 residues. Germline loops: CDR1 LNHDA, CDR2 SQIVND (reference sequence). CDR3 sequence reads: CASINRGSNQPQHF. The DNA for the CDR3 is TGTGCCAGTATTAATAGGGGAAGCAATCAGCCCCAGCATTTT.

This chain joins TRBV6-2 or TRBV6-3 and TRBJ1-2; D is unresolved. Germline assignment: CDR1 MNHEY and CDR2 SVGEGT. Deletions cut 1 base from V and 8 bases from J, with 8 bases between. The CDR3 runs to 12 residues. Here the CDR3 reads CASSYWPAGYTF. The CDR3 DNA reads TGTGCCAGCAGTTACTGGCCCGCCGGCTACACCTTC.

This chain connects TRBV6-5 to TRBJ2-5; TRBD1 matches 8 bases. The CDR3 is 16 amino acids. The germline V gene encodes CDR1 MNHEY and CDR2 SVGAGI. The junction had 9 bases not matched to a gene; V was cut back by 1 base and J by 5 bases. The CDR3 DNA reads TGTGCCAGCAGTTACTTAGGGGCAGGGGGCATTGAGACCCAGTACTTC. Protein: CASSYLGAGGIETQYF.

The V call is TRBV5-8, the J call TRBJ1-2, with TRBD1 as a possible D gene (5 bases). The germline V and J ends were trimmed by 4 bases and 4 bases, with 23 bases remaining between them. CDR3 length equals 17 residues. CDR1 SGHTS and CDR2 YDEGEE come from the germline V gene. CDR3 residues: CASSPRKGLGPLYGYTF. CDR3 sequence (DNA): TGTGCCAGCAGCCCCCGTAAAGGTCTGGGGCCTCTCTATGGCTACACCTTC.

J is TRBJ1-4 and V is TRBV5-1; no clear D. Between the trimmed V and J ends, which lost 2 bases and 5 bases, there was a span of 7 bases. The length of the CDR3 is 13 residues. Germline-derived CDR1 and CDR2 are SGHRS and YFSETQ. CDR3 loop: CASSLRRNEKLFF. DNA for the CDR3: TGCGCCAGCAGCTTAAGGAGAAATGAAAAACTGTTTTTT.

The count of this clone is one. The rearrangement links TRBV29-1 to TRBJ2-1, with 9 bases lining up with TRBD1. Germline assignment: CDR1 SQVTM and CDR2 ANQGSEA. The CDR3 sequence is 13 residues long. V lost 7 bases and J lost 4; bases outside the gene matches: 5. CDR3 protein: CSEGQGVYNEQFF. Written as DNA, the CDR3 is TGCAGCGAGGGACAGGGAGTGTACAATGAGCAGTTCTTC.

The chain combines TRBV24-1 with TRBJ1-2; D is unresolved. V lost 2 bases to trimming and J lost 8 bases, with 8 bases between them. This CDR3 region has 12 residues. Germline V gene lookup returns CDR1 KGHDR and CDR2 SFDVKD. The CDR3 loop reads CATSDWHGGYTF. The CDR3 DNA is TGTGCCACCAGTGATTGGCACGGGGGCTACACCTTC.